This T cell receptor beta chain was recovered during a study of CD8+CD57+ T cells in acquired aplastic anemia listed by TCRdb under 2018. Looking at the study overall: DNA extracted from sorted CD4+ and CD8+ cells had a mean of approximately 3.4 ug, with a range of roughly 0.17 to 30 ug. CD8+CD57+ expansion was defined as frequency above the mean frequency observed in healthy subjects.

Points on this clonotype: The specificity of this receptor is unknown. The input lacks base qualities; no much larger clone sits a single base away.

Expansion of CD8+CD57+ cells had been shown by flow cytometry in the patients chosen for sequencing. Every patient had severe acquired aplastic anemia, diagnosed using the International Study of Aplastic Anemia and Agranulocytosis and Camitta criteria. No patient had received any therapy when blood was sampled. In this study, sorted CD4+ and CD8+ T cells from the blood of healthy subjects and of severe aplastic anemia patients had their TCR repertoires deep-sequenced. In the USA, patient enrollment took place under clinicaltrials.gov protocols 00001620, 01623167, 00001397, 00071045, 00081523 and 00961064. Ficoll-Paque density gradient centrifugation was used to isolate peripheral blood mononuclear cells. Before DNA extraction, CD4+ and CD8+ T cells were sorted by FACS or by magnetic beads. Genomic DNA was used as template for profiling of TCR beta VDJ combinations and CDR3 sequences. An Illumina HiSeq 2000 was used for TCR repertoire sequencing. Per the source publication's procedure: TRBV/TRBJ rearrangement plots, CDR3 size and DJ length profiles, and Simpson's diversity index were used to assess repertoires. The most abundant DNA sequence in the deep sequencing data was defined as the immunodominant clone. CDR3 amino acid sequences were checked for sharing between subjects and were compared against published repertoires and the VDJdb database. TCRdb reanalyzed the raw reads on its own, using fastp at Q25 for trimming and MiXCR for clone calling, and kept in-frame beta chains. Duplicate CDR3 protein sequences are folded into a single record with the most common DNA and genes. The V and J calls and clone size are TCRdb's, not the authors'. This sample holds about 200,000 distinct CDR3 sequences; around 49% were observed only once. Just under 20% of the sample is taken by the ten largest.

Here is what the overall study found, with its caveats: Patients and healthy controls showed no significant difference in CD8+ Simpson's diversity (P=0.060). Around 30 CD8+ CDR3 sequences were found to be shared between patients and controls, but these sequences appeared to be highly expressed in patients and within the immunodominant clones of the patients.

The CDR3, cysteine through phenylalanine, is 15 amino acids long. Just CDR3 DNA is preserved here, 45 bases in frame from base 1. The germline V gene encodes CDR1 SNHLY and CDR2 FYNNEI. Trimming takes 6 bases from V and 2 bases from J, and the germline ends sit 17 bases apart. This TCR was recovered from a human donor with aplastic anemia. Rearrangement joined TRBV2 to TRBJ2-7, with no confidently assigned D gene. Sample: sorted CD4+, CD8+, or CD8+CD57+ T cells (not recorded which) from PBMCs. The CDR3 amino acid sequence is: CASRPEAGLTYEQYF. The DNA is as follows: TGTGCCAGCAGGCCTGAGGCAGGCCTGACCTACGAGCAGTACTTC.